Presented here are 20 T cell receptor beta chains from one specimen sequenced in a study of PD-L1 blockade in urothelial cancer (dated by TCRdb to about 2017). The library came from the immunoSEQ multiplex PCR assay. Imported from immuneACCESS, the table was reduced by TCRdb to in-frame sequences with V and J called. These copies leave out some clones; in studies compared against another copy, an unresolved V gene accounts for under half, and the cause of the remainder is not known. The sample yields about 53,000 clones; around 88% were counted once. Of the sample, roughly 14% falls within the top ten clones. The sample's time point, from its label and the paper: pretreatment peripheral blood. Sequencing used PBMCs, obtained around atezolizumab (anti-PD-L1) treatment. These receptors all come from a woman aged 55-70 years with urothelial cancer.

This clone occurred once. V gene TRBV7-8 combines with J gene TRBJ2-2; no clear D. From germline, CDR1 is SGHVS and CDR2 FQNEAQ. Trimming took off 5 bases at V and 1 base at J, with 17 bases between the two ends. This CDR3 region has 17 residues. The CDR3 DNA is TGTGCCAGCAGCCTTGTCTATCCTTTCGTGAACACCGGGGAGCTGTTTTTT. Translated: CASSLVYPFVNTGELFF.

J is TRBJ1-1 and V is TRBV2; 7 nucleotides agree with TRBD1. The V gene end was trimmed by 8 bases and the J gene end by 0 bases; junction bases not matched to a gene: 3. This CDR3 comprises 13 residues. Germline CDR1 and CDR2: SNHLY and FYNNEI. Written as DNA, the CDR3 is TGTGCCAGCGGGGGACAGATGAACACTGAAGCTTTCTTT. Encoded protein: CASGGQMNTEAFF.

This sequence joins TRBV4-1 and TRBJ2-3; 8 nucleotides line up with TRBD2. The junction had 0 bases not matched to a gene; V was cut back by 4 bases and J by 0 bases. Germline values: CDR1 MGHRA, CDR2 YSYEKL. The CDR3 runs to 14 residues. CDR3 protein: CASSPGGSTDTQYF. The CDR3 region has the DNA TGCGCCAGCAGCCCGGGAGGGAGCACAGATACGCAGTATTTT.

This clone was recorded once. CDR3 bases: TGTGCCAGCAGTTACAGCGGGGAGGAGACCCAGTACTTC. Its protein product is CASSYSGEETQYF. The J gene is TRBJ2-5, the V gene TRBV9; 7 nucleotides align to TRBD2. The CDR3 sequence is 13 residues long. The ends lost 5 bases at V and 5 bases at J; junction bases unmatched: 6. Germline lookup yields CDR1 SGDLS and CDR2 YYNGEE. The full variable domain, in which reference TRBV9 and TRBJ2-5 provide the parts outside the CDR3, is DSGVTQTPKHLITATGQRVTLRCSPRSGDLSVYWYQQSLDQGLQFLIQYYNGEERAKGNILERFSAQQFPDLHSELNLSSLELGDSALYFCASSYSGEETQYFGPGTRLLVL.

This chain joins TRBV5-1 and TRBJ2-1; D not certain. V was shortened by 7 bases and J by 4 bases, with 15 bases between the two germline ends. The germline CDR1 and CDR2 sequences are SGHRS and YFSETQ. There are 14 residues in the CDR3. CDR3 sequence reads: CASYPSTEYNEQFF. DNA of the CDR3: TGCGCCAGCTACCCTTCGACTGAATACAATGAGCAGTTCTTC.

V usage is TRBV29-1 and J usage is TRBJ2-7, with 9 bases lining up with TRBD1. Germline assignment: CDR1 SQVTM and CDR2 ANQGSEA. V was clipped by 4 bases and J by 6 bases; unmatched bases: 10. The CDR3 extends over 14 amino acids. The CDR3 DNA reads as TGCAGCGTTGCCTTAGGGACAGGGTGGCGCGAGCAGTACTTC. It translates to CSVALGTGWREQYF.

The rearrangement uses TRBV6-5 and TRBJ1-1, with a possible D match to TRBD1 (6 bases). The CDR3 contains 14 residues. Germline V gene data show CDR1 as MNHEY and CDR2 as SVGAGI. Trimming took 5 bases from V and 1 from J, leaving 11 bases between them. Here the CDR3 reads CASSITTGNTEAFF. The CDR3 coding sequence is TGTGCCAGCAGTATAACGACAGGGAACACTGAAGCTTTCTTT.

The chain joins TRBV7-2 to TRBJ2-1; the match to TRBD1 covers 10 bases. The CDR3 has 17 residues. From germline, CDR1 is SGHTA and CDR2 FQGNSA. The V segment lost 2 bases and the J segment 6 bases; nucleotides outside the gene matches: 10. CDR3 protein: CASSLTPPGTGVNEQFF. The CDR3 DNA follows: TGTGCCAGCAGCTTAACCCCGCCCGGGACAGGGGTCAATGAGCAGTTCTTC. Complete variable domain (other parts from reference TRBV7-2 and TRBJ2-1): GAGVSQSPSNKVTEKGKDVELRCDPISGHTALYWYRQSLGQGLEFLIYFQGNSAPDKSGLPSDRFSAERTGGSVSTLTIQRTQQEDSAVYLCASSLTPPGTGVNEQFFGPGTRLTVL.

The rearrangement links TRBV6-5 to TRBJ2-7, with 8 nucleotides matching TRBD2. The CDR3 runs 16 residues. Germline CDR1 and CDR2: MNHEY and SVGAGI. After removal of 0 bases from V and 2 bases from J, the junction contained 6 bases not matched to a gene. The CDR3 here is CASSYSGGGPPYEQYF. The CDR3 nucleotides are TGTGCCAGCAGTTACTCAGGCGGGGGGCCACCCTACGAGCAGTACTTC.

The chain couples TRBV5-1 to TRBJ1-1, with 9 positions matching TRBD1. With V trimmed by 0 bases and J by 5 bases, 5 bases remained unmatched. This CDR3 is 15 amino acids long. The germline V gene encodes CDR1 SGHRS and CDR2 YFSETQ. The CDR3, as DNA: TGCGCCAGCAGCTTGGCGGGGGACAGGGTTACTGAAGCTTTCTTT. Amino acid sequence: CASSLAGDRVTEAFF.

The rearrangement uses TRBV2 and TRBJ2-7, with 7 positions matching TRBD1. The germline gives CDR1 SNHLY, CDR2 FYNNEI. The CDR3 covers 16 residues. V shed 5 bases and J 4 bases; nucleotides not matched to a gene: 14. The CDR3 DNA follows: TGTGCCAGCAGTCCCCGAGGGGGTGACAGGGCTTACGAGCAGTACTTC. Translating it yields CASSPRGGDRAYEQYF.

DNA of the CDR3: TGCGCCAGCAGCCAAGACAGGGGGATATACAATGAGCAGTTCTTC. Translation gives CASSQDRGIYNEQFF. This sequence joins TRBV4-3 and TRBJ2-1, with 7 bases matching TRBD1. This CDR3 comprises 15 residues. Unmatched junction bases numbered 3, after V lost 0 bases and J lost 4 bases. Germline values: CDR1 LGHNA, CDR2 YSLEER.

This chain's CDR3 is CASSVRLAGYETQYF. The CDR3 region has the DNA TGTGCCAGCAGCGTACGACTAGCGGGATATGAGACCCAGTACTTC. This chain joins TRBV9 and TRBJ2-5, with 11 nucleotides matching TRBD2. This CDR3 region has 15 residues. J gave up 5 bases and V 1 base, and 4 bases lay outside the gene matches. The germline V gene has CDR1 SGDLS and CDR2 YYNGEE. The full variable domain, its missing parts supplied by reference TRBV9 and TRBJ2-5, is DSGVTQTPKHLITATGQRVTLRCSPRSGDLSVYWYQQSLDQGLQFLIQYYNGEERAKGNILERFSAQQFPDLHSELNLSSLELGDSALYFCASSVRLAGYETQYFGPGTRLLVL.

The V call is TRBV29-1, the J call TRBJ1-3; no definite D call. Trimming removed 4 bases at V and 0 bases at J, with 7 bases between. Germline V gene sequence: CDR1 SQVTM, CDR2 ANQGSEA. CDR3 size: 13 residues. CDR3 in amino acids: CSVVWSSGNTIYF. The CDR3 DNA sequence: TGCAGCGTTGTATGGAGCTCTGGAAACACCATATATTTT.

J is TRBJ2-7 and V is TRBV6-5; 9 nucleotides line up with TRBD1. The germline CDR1 and CDR2 sequences are MNHEY and SVGAGI. V was clipped by 2 bases and J by 5 bases; unmatched bases: 10. The CDR3 length is 16 residues. CDR3: CASSYTPGQGVDEQYF. In DNA, the CDR3 is TGTGCCAGCAGTTACACCCCGGGACAGGGTGTAGACGAGCAGTACTTC.

The genes are TRBV2 and TRBJ2-7, with a tentative D call TRBD1 (5 bases). V lost 6 bases to trimming and J lost 6 bases, with 12 bases between them. This CDR3 comprises 12 residues. CDR1 SNHLY and CDR2 FYNNEI come from the germline V gene. This CDR3 reads CASRGRQSEQYF. The CDR3 DNA is TGTGCCAGCAGGGGCCGACAGTCCGAGCAGTACTTC.

The chain uses TRBV14 and TRBJ2-5; TRBD2 agrees at 14 bases. V trimming: 5 bases; J trimming: 12 bases; junction bases outside the gene matches: 5. This CDR3 spans 13 amino acids. Germline V CDR1 and CDR2: SGHDN, FVKESK. The CDR3 DNA sequence: TGTGCCAGCAGCACTCGACTAGCGGGAGGGAAGTACTTC. It translates to CASSTRLAGGKYF.

This clone was observed a handful of times. The chain uses TRBV28 and TRBJ2-1, with 9 bases fitting TRBD2. Losses at the gene ends were 4 bases for V and 5 bases for J; bases not matched to a gene: 9. This CDR3 has 16 residues. Germline V CDR1 and CDR2: MDHEN, SYDVKM. The CDR3 sequence is CASSSLAGVINNEQFF. DNA of the CDR3: TGTGCCAGCAGTTCCTTAGCGGGAGTCATCAACAATGAGCAGTTCTTC.

This sequence joins TRBV28 and TRBJ2-7, with D hard to call. This CDR3 is built from 13 residues. Germline lookup yields CDR1 MDHEN and CDR2 SYDVKM. Deletions cut 2 bases from V and 9 bases from J, with 14 bases between. DNA of the CDR3: TGTGCCAGCAGTTTACCTGGTCCACGCGGGCAGTACTTC. Protein: CASSLPGPRGQYF.

This rearrangement joins TRBV13 to TRBJ2-3, with a tentative D call TRBD1 (6 bases). The CDR3 runs to 15 residues. From germline, CDR1 is PRHDT and CDR2 FYEKMQ (reference sequence). Trimming stripped 2 bases from V and 5 bases from J, with 14 bases between. In DNA, the CDR3 is TGTGCCAGCAGCTTAATTGTGACAGGCGGAGATACGCAGTATTTT. Translating it yields CASSLIVTGGDTQYF.